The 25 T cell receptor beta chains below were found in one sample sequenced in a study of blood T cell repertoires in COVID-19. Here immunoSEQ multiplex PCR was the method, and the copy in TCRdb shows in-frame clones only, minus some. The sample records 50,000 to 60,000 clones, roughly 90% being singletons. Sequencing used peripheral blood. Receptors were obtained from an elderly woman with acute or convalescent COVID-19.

The CDR3 bases are TGTGCCAGCAGCCCCCAGCGGGAGGAGAATGAGCAGTTCTTC. This sequence encodes CASSPQREENEQFF. V is TRBV3-1 (or the pseudogene TRBV3-2) and J is TRBJ2-1; 9 bases line up with TRBD2. V trimming: 4 bases; J trimming: 7 bases; junction bases outside the gene matches: 5. Per germline, CDR1 LGHDT and CDR2 YNNKEL (reference sequence). This CDR3 is built from 14 residues.

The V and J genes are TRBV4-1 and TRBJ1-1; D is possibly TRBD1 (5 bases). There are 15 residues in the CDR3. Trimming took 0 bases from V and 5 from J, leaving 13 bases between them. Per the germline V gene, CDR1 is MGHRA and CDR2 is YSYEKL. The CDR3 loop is CASSQDGRRGTEAFF. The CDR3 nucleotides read TGCGCCAGCAGCCAAGATGGGCGGAGGGGTACTGAAGCTTTCTTT.

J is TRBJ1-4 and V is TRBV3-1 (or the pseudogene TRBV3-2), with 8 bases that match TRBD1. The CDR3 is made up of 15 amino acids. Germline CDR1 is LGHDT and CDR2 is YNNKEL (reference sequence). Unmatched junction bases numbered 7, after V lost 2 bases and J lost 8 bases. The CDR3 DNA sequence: TGTGCCAGCAGCCAAAGACAGGGGACGGGGGAAAAACTGTTTTTT. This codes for CASSQRQGTGEKLFF.

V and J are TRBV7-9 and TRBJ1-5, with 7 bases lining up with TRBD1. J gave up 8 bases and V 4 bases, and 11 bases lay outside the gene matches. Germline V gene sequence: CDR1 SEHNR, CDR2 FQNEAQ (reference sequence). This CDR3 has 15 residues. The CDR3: CASSSGQLIFEPQHF. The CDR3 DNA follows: TGTGCCAGCAGCTCGGGACAGTTAATCTTTGAGCCCCAGCATTTT.

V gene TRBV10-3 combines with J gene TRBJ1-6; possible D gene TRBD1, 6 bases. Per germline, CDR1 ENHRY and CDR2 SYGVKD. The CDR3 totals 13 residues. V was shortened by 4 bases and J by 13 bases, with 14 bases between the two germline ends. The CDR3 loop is CAISGTDNTPLHF. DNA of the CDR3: TGTGCCATCAGTGGGACAGATAATACCCCCCTCCACTTT.

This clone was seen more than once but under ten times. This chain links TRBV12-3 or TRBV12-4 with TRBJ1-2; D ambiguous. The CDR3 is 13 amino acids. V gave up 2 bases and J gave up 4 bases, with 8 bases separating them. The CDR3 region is CASSLSDSYGYTF. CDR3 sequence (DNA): TGTGCCAGCAGTTTATCTGACTCCTATGGCTACACCTTC.

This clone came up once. Here the CDR3 reads CASSASGGSGHNSPLHF. In nucleotides, the CDR3 is TGTGCCAGCAGCGCGTCAGGGGGCTCGGGCCATAATTCACCCCTCCACTTT. The chain couples TRBV9 to TRBJ1-6; 8 bases line up with TRBD1. The CDR3 runs to 17 residues. Germline V gene lookup returns CDR1 SGDLS and CDR2 YYNGEE. The V gene end was trimmed by 3 bases and the J gene end by 5 bases; junction bases not matched to a gene: 10.

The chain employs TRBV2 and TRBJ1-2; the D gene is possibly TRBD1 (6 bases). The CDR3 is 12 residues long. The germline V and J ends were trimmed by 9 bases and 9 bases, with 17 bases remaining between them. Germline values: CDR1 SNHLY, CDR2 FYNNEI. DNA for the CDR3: TGTGCCAGTAAAAGTACGGGGGGCCGCTACACCTTC. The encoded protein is CASKSTGGRYTF.

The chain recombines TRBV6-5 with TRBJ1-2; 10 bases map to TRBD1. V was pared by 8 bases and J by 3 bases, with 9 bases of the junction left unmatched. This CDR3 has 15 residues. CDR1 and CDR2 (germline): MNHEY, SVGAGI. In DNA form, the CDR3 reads TGTGCCAGCCAGAAGGTGGACAGGGGGGACTATGGCTACACCTTC. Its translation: CASQKVDRGDYGYTF.

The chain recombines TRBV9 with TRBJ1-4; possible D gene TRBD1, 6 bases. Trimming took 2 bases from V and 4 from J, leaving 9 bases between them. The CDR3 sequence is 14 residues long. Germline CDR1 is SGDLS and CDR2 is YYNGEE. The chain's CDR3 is CASSVTGFNEKLFF. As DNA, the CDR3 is TGTGCCAGCAGCGTTACAGGGTTTAATGAAAAACTGTTTTTT.

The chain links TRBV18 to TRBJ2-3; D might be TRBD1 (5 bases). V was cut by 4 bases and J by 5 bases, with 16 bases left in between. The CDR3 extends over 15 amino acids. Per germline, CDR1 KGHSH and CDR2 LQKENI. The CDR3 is CASSRQRPLEDTQYF. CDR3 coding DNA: TGTGCCAGCTCACGACAGAGGCCTCTGGAAGATACGCAGTATTTT.

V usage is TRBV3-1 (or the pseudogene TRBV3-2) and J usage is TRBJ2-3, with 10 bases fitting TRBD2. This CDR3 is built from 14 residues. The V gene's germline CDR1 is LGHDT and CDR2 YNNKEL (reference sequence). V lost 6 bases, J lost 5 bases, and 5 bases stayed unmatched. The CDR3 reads CASRLAGGVDTQYF. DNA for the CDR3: TGTGCCAGCAGGTTAGCGGGAGGTGTAGATACGCAGTATTTT.

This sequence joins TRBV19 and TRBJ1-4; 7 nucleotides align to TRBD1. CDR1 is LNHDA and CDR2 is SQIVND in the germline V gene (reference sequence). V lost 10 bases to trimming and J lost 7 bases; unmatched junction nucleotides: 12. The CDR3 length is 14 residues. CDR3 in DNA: TGTGCCACCTCCCACAGGGGTCAAACTGAAAAACTGTTTTTT. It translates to CATSHRGQTEKLFF.

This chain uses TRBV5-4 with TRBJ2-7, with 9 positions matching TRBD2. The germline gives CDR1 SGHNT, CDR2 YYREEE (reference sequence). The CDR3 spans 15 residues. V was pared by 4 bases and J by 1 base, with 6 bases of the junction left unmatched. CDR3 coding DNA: TGTGCCAGCAGCCCGGGACTAGCAGATTCCTACGAGCAGTACTTC. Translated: CASSPGLADSYEQYF.

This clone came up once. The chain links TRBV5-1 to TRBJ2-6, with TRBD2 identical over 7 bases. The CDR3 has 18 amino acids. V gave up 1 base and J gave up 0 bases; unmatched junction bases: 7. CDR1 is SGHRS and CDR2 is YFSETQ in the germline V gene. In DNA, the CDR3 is TGCGCCAGCAGCTTGAATGGCGGGACTACCTCTGGGGCCAACGTCCTGACTTTC. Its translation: CASSLNGGTTSGANVLTF.

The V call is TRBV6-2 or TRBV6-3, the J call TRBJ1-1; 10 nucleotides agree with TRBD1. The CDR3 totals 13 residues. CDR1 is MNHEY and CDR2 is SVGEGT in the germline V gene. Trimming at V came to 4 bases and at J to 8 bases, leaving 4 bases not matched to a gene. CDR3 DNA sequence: TGTGCCAGCAGTTCTGGACAGGGGGTAGAAGCTTTCTTT. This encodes CASSSGQGVEAFF.

The CDR3 reads CAWSREGNQPQHF. The CDR3 coding sequence is TGTGCCTGGTCCCGGGAGGGCAATCAGCCCCAGCATTTT. V and J are TRBV30 and TRBJ1-5; D unclear. Germline values: CDR1 GTSNPN, CDR2 SVGIG (reference sequence). The germline V and J ends were trimmed by 5 bases and 2 bases, with 10 bases remaining between them. The CDR3 sequence is 13 residues long.

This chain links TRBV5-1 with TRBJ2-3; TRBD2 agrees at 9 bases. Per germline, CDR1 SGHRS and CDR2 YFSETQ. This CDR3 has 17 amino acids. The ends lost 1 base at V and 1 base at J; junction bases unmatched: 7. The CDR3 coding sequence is TGCGCCAGCAGCTTGAGTGTAGCGGGAGTGGGCACAGATACGCAGTATTTT. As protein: CASSLSVAGVGTDTQYF.

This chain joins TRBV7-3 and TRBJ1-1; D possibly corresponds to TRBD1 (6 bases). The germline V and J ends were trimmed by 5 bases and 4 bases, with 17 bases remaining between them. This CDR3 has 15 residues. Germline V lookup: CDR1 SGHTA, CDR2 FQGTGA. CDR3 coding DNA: TGTGCCAGCAGCCCTTGGGGGGGGCTGGGCACTGAAGCTTTCTTT. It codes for CASSPWGGLGTEAFF.

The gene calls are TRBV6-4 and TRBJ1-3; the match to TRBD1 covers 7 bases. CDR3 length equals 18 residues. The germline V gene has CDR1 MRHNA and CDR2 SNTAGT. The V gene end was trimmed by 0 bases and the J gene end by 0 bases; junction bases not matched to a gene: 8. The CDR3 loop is CASSDSDRAPFSGNTIYF. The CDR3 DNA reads TGTGCCAGCAGTGACTCTGACAGGGCACCCTTCTCTGGAAACACCATATATTTT.

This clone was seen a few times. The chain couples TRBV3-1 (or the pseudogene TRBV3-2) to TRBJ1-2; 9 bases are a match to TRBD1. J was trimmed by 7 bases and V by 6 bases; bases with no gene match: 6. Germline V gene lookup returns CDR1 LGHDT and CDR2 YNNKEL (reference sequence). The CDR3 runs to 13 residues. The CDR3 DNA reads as TGTGCCAGCAGAGGGGACAGGGCCCGTGGCTACACCTTC. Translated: CASRGDRARGYTF.

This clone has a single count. CDR3 sequence reads: CASSVGVAGGLHEQYF. As DNA, the CDR3 is TGTGCCAGCAGCGTAGGTGTAGCGGGAGGGCTCCACGAGCAGTACTTC. The chain joins TRBV9 to TRBJ2-7, with TRBD2 identical over 11 bases. Germline V gene lookup returns CDR1 SGDLS and CDR2 YYNGEE. V was clipped by 0 bases and J by 5 bases; unmatched bases: 7. This CDR3 contains 16 residues.

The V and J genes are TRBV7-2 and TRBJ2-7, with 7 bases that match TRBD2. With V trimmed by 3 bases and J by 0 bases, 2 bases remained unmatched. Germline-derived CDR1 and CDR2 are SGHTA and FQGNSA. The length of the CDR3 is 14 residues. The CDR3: CASSFGGSSYEQYF. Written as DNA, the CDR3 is TGTGCCAGCAGCTTCGGCGGGAGCTCCTACGAGCAGTACTTC.

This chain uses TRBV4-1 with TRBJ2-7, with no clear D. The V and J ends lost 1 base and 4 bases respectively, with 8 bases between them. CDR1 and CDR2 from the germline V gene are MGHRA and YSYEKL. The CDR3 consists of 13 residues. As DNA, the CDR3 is TGCGCCAGCAGCCAAGTTTCCTTTTACGAGCAGTACTTC. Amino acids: CASSQVSFYEQYF.

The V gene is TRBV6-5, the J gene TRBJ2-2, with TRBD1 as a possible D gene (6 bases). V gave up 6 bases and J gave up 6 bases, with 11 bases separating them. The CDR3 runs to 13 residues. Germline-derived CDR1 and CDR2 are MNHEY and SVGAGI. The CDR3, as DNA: TGTGCCAGCAGATCGACAGGTCCCGGGGAGCTGTTTTTT. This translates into CASRSTGPGELFF.